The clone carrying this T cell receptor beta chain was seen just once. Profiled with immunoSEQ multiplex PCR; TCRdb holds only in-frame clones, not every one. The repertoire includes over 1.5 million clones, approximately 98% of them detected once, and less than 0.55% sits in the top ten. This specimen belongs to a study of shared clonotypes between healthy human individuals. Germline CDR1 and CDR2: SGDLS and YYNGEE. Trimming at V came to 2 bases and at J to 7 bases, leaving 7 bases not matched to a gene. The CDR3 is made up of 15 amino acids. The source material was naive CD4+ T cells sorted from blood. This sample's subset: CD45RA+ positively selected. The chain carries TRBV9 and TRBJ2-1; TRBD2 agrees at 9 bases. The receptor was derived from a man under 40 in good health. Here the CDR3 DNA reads TGTGCCAGCAGCGTCTTAGCGGGAGATCGGAATGAGCAGTTCTTC. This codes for CASSVLAGDRNEQFF.